The next 5 T cell receptor beta chains were all read from a single sample in a study of T-cell reconstitution after alpha-beta-depleted transplantation in children. The library targeted TCRbeta and was prepared with unique molecular identifiers. In TCRdb, the PCR reads were re-called with MiXCR into one record per CDR3 protein. The sample lists about 270,000 distinct CDR3 sequences; 9.9% were seen once. Sequencing used PBMCs from the stem cell graft donor, obtained from the stem cell graft. Source of these receptors: a human donor who donated a stem cell graft to a child with SCID.

The chain recombines TRBV10-3 with TRBJ2-5; 10 nucleotides agree with TRBD1. Per germline, CDR1 ENHRY and CDR2 SYGVKD. There are 15 residues in the CDR3. V lost 6 bases, J lost 1 base, and 5 bases stayed unmatched. CDR3 DNA sequence: TGTGCCATCAGCGGGACAGGGGCGTTCCAAGAGACCCAGTACTTC. This sequence encodes CAISGTGAFQETQYF.

This clonotype was recorded a few times. This chain joins TRBV9 and TRBJ2-3, with 8 bases identical to TRBD2. The V gene's germline CDR1 is SGDLS and CDR2 YYNGEE. The CDR3 is made up of 16 amino acids. The junction had 6 bases not matched to a gene; V was cut back by 1 base and J by 2 bases. The CDR3 region has the DNA TGTGCCAGCAGCGTACGAGGGCGGGGGGTCACAGATACGCAGTATTTT. It translates to CASSVRGRGVTDTQYF.

This clonotype has a count of ten or more. The chain uses TRBV3-1 and TRBJ1-1; the D gene is possibly TRBD1 (5 bases). This CDR3 is built from 15 residues. Germline CDR1 reads LGHDT; CDR2 reads YNNKEL (reference sequence). V lost 1 base, J lost 2 bases, and 11 bases lay in between. This CDR3 is CASSQGRGANTEAFF. CDR3 nucleotides: TGTGCCAGCAGCCAAGGCCGCGGGGCAAACACTGAAGCTTTCTTT.

This clonotype came up many times. This sequence joins TRBV2 and TRBJ2-7; 7 bases fit TRBD1. V gave up 6 bases and J gave up 0 bases; unmatched junction bases: 2. The V gene's germline CDR1 is SNHLY and CDR2 FYNNEI. This CDR3 region has 13 residues. CDR3 sequence: CASRGGISYEQYF. CDR3 in DNA: TGTGCCAGCAGAGGGGGCATCTCCTACGAGCAGTACTTC.

This chain connects TRBV7-2 to TRBJ1-1; D remains unclear. The CDR3 runs 14 residues. Trimming pared 5 bases from V and 0 bases from J, leaving 10 bases between. CDR1 is SGHTA and CDR2 is FQGNSA in the germline V gene. CDR3 sequence (DNA): TGTGCCAGCAGCCGACCGGGGATGAACACTGAAGCTTTCTTT. It is translated as CASSRPGMNTEAFF.